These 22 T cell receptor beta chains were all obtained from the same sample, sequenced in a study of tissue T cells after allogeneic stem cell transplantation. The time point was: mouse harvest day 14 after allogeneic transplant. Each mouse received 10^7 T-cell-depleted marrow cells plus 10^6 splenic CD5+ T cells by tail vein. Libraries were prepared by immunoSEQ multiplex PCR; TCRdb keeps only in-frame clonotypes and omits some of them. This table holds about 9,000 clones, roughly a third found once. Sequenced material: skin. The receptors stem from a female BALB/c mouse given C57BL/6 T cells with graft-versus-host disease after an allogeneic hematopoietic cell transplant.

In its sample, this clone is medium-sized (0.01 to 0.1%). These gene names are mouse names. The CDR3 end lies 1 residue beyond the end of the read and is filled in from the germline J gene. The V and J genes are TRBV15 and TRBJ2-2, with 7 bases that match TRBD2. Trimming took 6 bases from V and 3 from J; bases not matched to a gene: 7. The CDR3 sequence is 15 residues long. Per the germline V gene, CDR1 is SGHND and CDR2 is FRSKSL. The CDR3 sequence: CASSPGGRDTGQLYF. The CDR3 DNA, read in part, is TGTGCCAGCAGCCCGGGGGGGAGGGACACCGGGCAGCTCTAC.

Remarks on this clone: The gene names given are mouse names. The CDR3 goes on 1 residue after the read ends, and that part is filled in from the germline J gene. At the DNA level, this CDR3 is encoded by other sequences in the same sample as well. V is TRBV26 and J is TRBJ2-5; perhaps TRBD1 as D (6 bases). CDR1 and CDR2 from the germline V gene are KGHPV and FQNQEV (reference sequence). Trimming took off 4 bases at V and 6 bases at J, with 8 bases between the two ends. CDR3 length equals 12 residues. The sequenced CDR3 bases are TGTGCCAGCAGTCCTGGACAGGACACCCAGTAC. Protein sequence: CASSPGQDTQY. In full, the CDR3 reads CASSPGQDTQYF.

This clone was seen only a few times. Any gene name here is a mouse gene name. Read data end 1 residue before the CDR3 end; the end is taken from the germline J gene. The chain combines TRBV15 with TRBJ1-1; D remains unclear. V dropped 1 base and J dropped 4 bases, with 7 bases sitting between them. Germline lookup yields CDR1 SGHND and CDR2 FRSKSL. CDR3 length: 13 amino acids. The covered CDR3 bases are TGTGCCAGCAGTTTAGGGGAGGGCACAGAAGTCTTC. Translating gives CASSLGEGTEVF. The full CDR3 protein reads CASSLGEGTEVFF. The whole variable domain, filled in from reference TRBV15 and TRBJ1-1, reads DAGVTQTPRHEVAEKGQTIILKCEPVSGHNDLFWYRQTKIQGLELLSYFRSKSLMEDGGAFKDRFKAEMLNSSFSTLKIQPTEPKDSAVYLCASSLGEGTEVFFGKGTRLTVV.

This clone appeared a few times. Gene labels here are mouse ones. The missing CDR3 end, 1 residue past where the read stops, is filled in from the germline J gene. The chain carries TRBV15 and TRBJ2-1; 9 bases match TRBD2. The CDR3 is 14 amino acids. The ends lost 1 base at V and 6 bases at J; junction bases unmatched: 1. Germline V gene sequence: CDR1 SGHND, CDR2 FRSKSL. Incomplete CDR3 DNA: TGTGCCAGCAGTTTAGACTGGGGGGTTGCTGAGCAGTTC. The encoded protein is CASSLDWGVAEQF. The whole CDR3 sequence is CASSLDWGVAEQFF.

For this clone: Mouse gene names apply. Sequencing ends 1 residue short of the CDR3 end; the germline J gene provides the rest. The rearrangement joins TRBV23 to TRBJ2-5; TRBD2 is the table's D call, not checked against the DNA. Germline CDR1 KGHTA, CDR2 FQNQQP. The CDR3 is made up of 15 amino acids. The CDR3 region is CSSSQRAGGSDTQYF. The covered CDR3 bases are TGCTCCAGCAGTCAAAGGGCTGGGGGGTCGGACACCCAGTAC.

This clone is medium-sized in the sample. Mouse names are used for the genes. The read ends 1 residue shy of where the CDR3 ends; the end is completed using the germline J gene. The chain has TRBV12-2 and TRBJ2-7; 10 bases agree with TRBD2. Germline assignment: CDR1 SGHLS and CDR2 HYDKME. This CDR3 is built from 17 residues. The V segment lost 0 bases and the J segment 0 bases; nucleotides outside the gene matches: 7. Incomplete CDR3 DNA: TGTGCCAGCTCTCTCGCGGGACTGGGGTATAACTCCTATGAACAGTAC. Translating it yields CASSLAGLGYNSYEQY. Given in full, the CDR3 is CASSLAGLGYNSYEQYF.

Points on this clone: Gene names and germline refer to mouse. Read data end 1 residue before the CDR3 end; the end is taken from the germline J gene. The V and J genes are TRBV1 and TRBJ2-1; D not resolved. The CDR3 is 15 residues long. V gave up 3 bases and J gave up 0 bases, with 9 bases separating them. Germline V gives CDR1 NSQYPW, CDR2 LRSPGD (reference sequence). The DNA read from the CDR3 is TGCACCTGCAGTGCGCCGAATTATAACTATGCTGAGCAGTTC. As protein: CTCSAPNYNYAEQF. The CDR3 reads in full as CTCSAPNYNYAEQFF.

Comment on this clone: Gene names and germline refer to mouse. The part of the CDR3 DNA that was read is TGTGCCAGCAGTTTGGGGGGGGTTAGTGCAGAAACGCTGTAT. Amino acids: CASSLGGVSAETLY. The full CDR3 protein reads CASSLGGVSAETLYF. The genes are TRBV15 and TRBJ2-3; 7 bases match TRBD2. The CDR3 extends 1 residue past the end of the read, so its final part is completed from the germline J gene. The CDR3 is 15 amino acids. V trimming: 3 bases; J trimming: 0 bases; junction bases outside the gene matches: 3. Germline-derived CDR1 and CDR2 are SGHND and FRSKSL. The complete variable domain, with remaining parts taken from reference TRBV15 and TRBJ2-3, reads DAGVTQTPRHEVAEKGQTIILKCEPVSGHNDLFWYRQTKIQGLELLSYFRSKSLMEDGGAFKDRFKAEMLNSSFSTLKIQPTEPKDSAVYLCASSLGGVSAETLYFGSGTRLTVL.

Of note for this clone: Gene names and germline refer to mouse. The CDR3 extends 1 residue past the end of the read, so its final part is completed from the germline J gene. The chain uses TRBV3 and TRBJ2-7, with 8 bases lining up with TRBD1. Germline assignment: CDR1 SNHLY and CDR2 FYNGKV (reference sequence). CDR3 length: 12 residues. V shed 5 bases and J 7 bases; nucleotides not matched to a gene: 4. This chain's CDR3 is CASSPRGREQYF. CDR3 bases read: TGTGCCAGCAGCCCCAGGGGGCGAGAACAGTAC.

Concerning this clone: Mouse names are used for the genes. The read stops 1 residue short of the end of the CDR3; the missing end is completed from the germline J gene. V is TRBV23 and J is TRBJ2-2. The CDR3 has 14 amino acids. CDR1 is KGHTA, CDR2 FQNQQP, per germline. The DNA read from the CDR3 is TGCTCCAGCAGTCAACATGCAAACACCGGGCAGCTCTAC. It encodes CSSSQHANTGQLY. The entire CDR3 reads CSSSQHANTGQLYF.

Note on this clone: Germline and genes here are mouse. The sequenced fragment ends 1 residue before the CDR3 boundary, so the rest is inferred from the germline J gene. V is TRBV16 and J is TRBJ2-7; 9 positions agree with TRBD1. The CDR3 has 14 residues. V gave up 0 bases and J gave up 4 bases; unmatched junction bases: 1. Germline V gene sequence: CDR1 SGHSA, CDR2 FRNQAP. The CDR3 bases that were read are TGTGCAAGCAGCTTAGACGGGACAGGGTATGAACAGTAC. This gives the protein CASSLDGTGYEQY. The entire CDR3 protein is CASSLDGTGYEQYF.

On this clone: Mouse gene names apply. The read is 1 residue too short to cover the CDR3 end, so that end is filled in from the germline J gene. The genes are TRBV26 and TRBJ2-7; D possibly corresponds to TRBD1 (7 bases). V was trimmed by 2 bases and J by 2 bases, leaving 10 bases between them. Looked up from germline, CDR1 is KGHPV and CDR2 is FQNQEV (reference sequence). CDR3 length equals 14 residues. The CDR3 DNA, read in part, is TGTGCCAGCAGTCTGAGGGGGCGCGCCTATGAACAGTAC. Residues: CASSLRGRAYEQY. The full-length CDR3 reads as CASSLRGRAYEQYF.

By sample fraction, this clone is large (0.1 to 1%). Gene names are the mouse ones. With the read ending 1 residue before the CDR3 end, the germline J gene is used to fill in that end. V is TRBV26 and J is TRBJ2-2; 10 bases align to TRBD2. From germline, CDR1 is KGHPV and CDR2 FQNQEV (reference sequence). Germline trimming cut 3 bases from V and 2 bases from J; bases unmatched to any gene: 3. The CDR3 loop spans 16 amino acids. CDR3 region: CASSLQTGGNTGQLYF. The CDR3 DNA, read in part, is TGTGCCAGCAGTCTCCAGACTGGGGGGAACACCGGGCAGCTCTAC.

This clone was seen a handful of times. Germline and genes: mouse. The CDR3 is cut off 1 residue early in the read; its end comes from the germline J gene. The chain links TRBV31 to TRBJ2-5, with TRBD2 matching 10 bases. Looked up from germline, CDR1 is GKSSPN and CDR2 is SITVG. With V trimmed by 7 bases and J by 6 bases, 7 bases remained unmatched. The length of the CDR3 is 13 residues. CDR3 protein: CAFRDWGQDTQYF. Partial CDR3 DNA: TGTGCCTTCCGGGACTGGGGCCAGGACACCCAGTAC.

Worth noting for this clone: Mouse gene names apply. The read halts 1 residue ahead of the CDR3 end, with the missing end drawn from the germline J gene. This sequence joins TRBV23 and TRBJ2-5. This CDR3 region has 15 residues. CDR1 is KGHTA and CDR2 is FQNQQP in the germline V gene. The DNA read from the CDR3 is TGCTCCAGCAGTCAATCGACGGGGAGGCAAGACACCCAGTAC. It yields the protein CSSSQSTGRQDTQY. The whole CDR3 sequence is CSSSQSTGRQDTQYF.

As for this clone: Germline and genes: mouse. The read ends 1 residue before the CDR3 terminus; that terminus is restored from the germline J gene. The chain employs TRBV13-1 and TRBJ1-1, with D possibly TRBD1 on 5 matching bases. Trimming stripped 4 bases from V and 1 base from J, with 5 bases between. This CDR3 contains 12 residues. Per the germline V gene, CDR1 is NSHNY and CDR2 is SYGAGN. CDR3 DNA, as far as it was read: TGTGCCAGCAGTCAGGGGAACACAGAAGTCTTC. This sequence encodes CASSQGNTEVF. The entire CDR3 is CASSQGNTEVFF.

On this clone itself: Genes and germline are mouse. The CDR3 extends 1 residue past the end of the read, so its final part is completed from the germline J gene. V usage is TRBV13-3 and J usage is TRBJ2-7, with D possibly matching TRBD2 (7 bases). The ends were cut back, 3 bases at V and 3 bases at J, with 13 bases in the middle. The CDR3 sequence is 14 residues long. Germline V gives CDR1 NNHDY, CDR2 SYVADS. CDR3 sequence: CASSGPGGFYEQYF. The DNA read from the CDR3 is TGTGCCAGCAGTGGACCGGGGGGCTTCTATGAACAGTAC.

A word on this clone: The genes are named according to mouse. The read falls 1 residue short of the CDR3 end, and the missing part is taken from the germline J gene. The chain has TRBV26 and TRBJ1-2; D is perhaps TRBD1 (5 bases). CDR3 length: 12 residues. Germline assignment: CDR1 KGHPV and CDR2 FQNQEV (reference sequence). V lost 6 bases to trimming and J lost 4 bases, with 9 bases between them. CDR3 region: CASSRRGSDYTF. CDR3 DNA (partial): TGTGCCAGCAGCCGGAGGGGCTCCGACTACACC.

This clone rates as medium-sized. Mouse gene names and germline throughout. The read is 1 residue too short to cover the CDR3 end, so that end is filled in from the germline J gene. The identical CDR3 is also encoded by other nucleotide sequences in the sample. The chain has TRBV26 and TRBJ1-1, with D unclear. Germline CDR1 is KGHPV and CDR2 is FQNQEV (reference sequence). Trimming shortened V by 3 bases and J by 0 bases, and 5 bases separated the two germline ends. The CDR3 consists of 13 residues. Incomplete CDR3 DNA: TGTGCCAGCAGTCTTGGCCAGAACACAGAAGTCTTC. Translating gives CASSLGQNTEVF. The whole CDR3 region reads CASSLGQNTEVFF.

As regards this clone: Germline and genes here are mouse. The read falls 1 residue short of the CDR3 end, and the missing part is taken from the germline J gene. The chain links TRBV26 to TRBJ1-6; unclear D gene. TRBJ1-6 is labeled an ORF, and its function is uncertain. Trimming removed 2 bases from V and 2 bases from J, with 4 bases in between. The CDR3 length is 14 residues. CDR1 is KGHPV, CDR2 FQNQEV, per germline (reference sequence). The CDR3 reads CASSLGTYNSPLYF. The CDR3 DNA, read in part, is TGTGCCAGCAGTCTGGGGACCTATAATTCGCCCCTCTAC.

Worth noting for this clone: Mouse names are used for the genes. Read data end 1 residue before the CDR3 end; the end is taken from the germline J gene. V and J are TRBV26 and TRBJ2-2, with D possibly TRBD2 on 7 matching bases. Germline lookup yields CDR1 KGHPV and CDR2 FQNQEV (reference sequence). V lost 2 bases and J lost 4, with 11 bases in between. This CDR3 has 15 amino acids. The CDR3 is CASSLGGRGTGQLYF. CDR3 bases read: TGTGCCAGCAGTCTGGGGGGGCGCGGCACCGGGCAGCTCTAC.

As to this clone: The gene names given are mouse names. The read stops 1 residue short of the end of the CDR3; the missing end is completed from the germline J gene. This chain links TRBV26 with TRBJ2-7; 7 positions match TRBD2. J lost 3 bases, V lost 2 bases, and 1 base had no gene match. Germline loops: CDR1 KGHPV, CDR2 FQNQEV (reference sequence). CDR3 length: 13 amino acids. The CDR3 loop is CASSLGGDYEQYF. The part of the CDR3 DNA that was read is TGTGCCAGCAGTCTGGGGGGGGACTATGAACAGTAC.